This entry lists 9 T cell receptor beta chains sequenced from one sample in a study of control samples from healthy donors and cancer patients (dated by TCRdb to 2019 to 2021). Library generation was performed with the immunoSEQ multiplex PCR assay. Sourced from immuneACCESS, this table was stored by TCRdb with only in-frame sequences that have V and J called. A share of the clones is absent; for the studies checked, an unresolved V gene accounts for under half, and the remainder has no known explanation. The table for this sample lists around 110,000 clones; approximately 90% of them were counted only once. The top ten clonotypes cover around 1.1% of the sample. Sequenced sample: PBMCs. The receptors come from a woman aged 50 to 60 with colorectal cancer.

The chain has TRBV12-5 and TRBJ2-2, with TRBD1 as a possible D gene (6 bases). This CDR3 is 19 amino acids long. Trimming removed 0 bases at V and 5 bases at J, with 22 bases between. Germline CDR1 LGHNT, CDR2 FRNRAP. CDR3 DNA sequence: TGTGCTAGTGGTTTGGTCCCCCGGACAGCCCGAACAGGGACCGGGGAGCTGTTTTTT. The encoded protein is CASGLVPRTARTGTGELFF.

The genes are TRBV2 and TRBJ2-5, with 11 positions matching TRBD1. J lost 2 bases, V lost 8 bases, and 4 bases had no gene match. This CDR3 contains 14 residues. CDR1 is SNHLY, CDR2 FYNNEI, per germline. The CDR3 DNA reads as TGTGCCAGCGGGGACAGGGGGGTACAAGAGACCCAGTACTTC. Its translation is CASGDRGVQETQYF.

Only one count was recorded for this clone. The gene calls are TRBV28 and TRBJ2-7; D perhaps matches TRBD2 (5 bases). The CDR3 has 15 amino acids. The germline V gene has CDR1 MDHEN and CDR2 SYDVKM. V gave up 4 bases and J gave up 4 bases, with 17 bases separating them. The CDR3 loop is CASSSLGQRGYEQYF. As DNA, the CDR3 is TGTGCCAGCAGTTCATTAGGGCAGCGAGGGTACGAGCAGTACTTC.

The rearrangement links TRBV7-6 to TRBJ2-1, with D tentatively TRBD1 (6 bases). The germline V gene encodes CDR1 SGHVS and CDR2 FNYEAQ. V was trimmed by 0 bases and J by 12 bases, leaving 12 bases between them. This CDR3 contains 13 residues. CDR3: CASSLAVDRRQFF. In DNA form, the CDR3 reads TGTGCCAGCAGCTTAGCTGTTGACAGGAGGCAGTTCTTC.

J is TRBJ1-2 and V is TRBV2; possibly TRBD1 for D (5 bases). There are 13 residues in the CDR3. The germline CDR1 and CDR2 sequences are SNHLY and FYNNEI. Deletions cut 9 bases from V and 3 bases from J, with 14 bases between. CDR3 sequence reads: CASRQTGHYGYTF. CDR3 coding DNA: TGTGCCAGTAGACAGACTGGACACTATGGCTACACCTTC.

The CDR3, as DNA: TGTGCCAGCAGTCCCACGCGGGGGGACGACTACGTCGCCGGCTCACCCCTCCACTTT. Encoded protein: CASSPTRGDDYVAGSPLHF. V gene TRBV6-9 combines with J gene TRBJ1-6, with a tentative D call TRBD1 (5 bases). This CDR3 comprises 19 residues. Germline CDR1 and CDR2: MNHGY and SVAAGI. Trimming pared 5 bases from V and 10 bases from J, leaving 30 bases between.

The chain uses TRBV10-3 and TRBJ2-1; 10 nucleotides agree with TRBD1. From germline, CDR1 is ENHRY and CDR2 SYGVKD. This CDR3 comprises 15 residues. V shed 3 bases, J shed 6 bases, and the junction held 5 bases outside the gene matches. The CDR3 loop is CAISDLGTGVNEQFF. DNA of the CDR3: TGTGCCATCAGTGACCTCGGGACAGGGGTCAATGAGCAGTTCTTC.

Many counts were recorded for this clone. CDR3 sequence: CASSPAGTYEQYF. CDR3 DNA sequence: TGTGCCAGCAGCCCGGCGGGAACCTACGAGCAGTACTTC. The V and J genes are TRBV3-1 (or the pseudogene TRBV3-2) and TRBJ2-7; D may be TRBD2 (6 bases). Germline V lookup: CDR1 LGHDT, CDR2 YNNKEL (reference sequence). The ends were cut back, 4 bases at V and 2 bases at J, with 9 bases in the middle. This CDR3 has 13 amino acids.

This chain links TRBV15 with TRBJ2-5, with 14 bases aligning to TRBD2. With V trimmed by 5 bases and J by 3 bases, 8 bases remained unmatched. The CDR3 sequence is 17 residues long. Germline CDR1 is LNHNV and CDR2 is YYDKDF (reference sequence). The CDR3 here is CATSSGLAGEGEETQYF. The CDR3 DNA reads as TGTGCCACCAGCTCGGGACTAGCGGGAGAGGGGGAAGAGACCCAGTACTTC.